This TCR beta chain appears in the sequencing data of a study of T cell responses to AZD1222 COVID-19 vaccine. Measured with immunoSEQ multiplex PCR; TCRdb has only the in-frame clones, and not every one. The sample carries roughly 120,000 clones, roughly nine tenths recorded once. With V trimmed by 3 bases and J by 6 bases, 14 bases remained unmatched. CDR3 length: 16 residues. The germline V gene has CDR1 SNHLY and CDR2 FYNNEI. The input for sequencing was peripheral blood, taken on day 0 of AZD1222 vaccination. The chain uses TRBV2 and TRBJ2-7; TRBD2 matches 7 bases. The sequence derives from an adult in good health. CDR3 residues: CASSDGGVGGSAEQYF. In DNA form, the CDR3 reads TGTGCCAGCAGTGACGGGGGTGTGGGCGGGAGTGCCGAGCAGTACTTC.